This section outlines one T cell receptor beta chain sequence together with its context. The data were taken from a study of blood T cell repertoires in COVID-19. Per the original data handling: Amplification from reference gene primers served as the basis for estimated nucleated cell counts. Profiled with immunoSEQ multiplex PCR; TCRdb holds only in-frame clones, not every one. V and J calls and clone size are as listed in that table; D and trimming were resolved from the DNA. Altogether 25,000 to 35,000 clones are present, 85% being singletons, with the ten largest covering more than 6.5%. Trimming took off 2 bases at V and 4 bases at J, with 14 bases between the two ends. CDR1 is MDHEN and CDR2 is SYDVKM in the germline V gene. The CDR3 has 15 amino acids.

This sequence was found in a man between 60 and 75 years old with active COVID-19. Sequenced material: peripheral blood. The V gene is TRBV28, the J gene TRBJ1-2, with a tentative D call TRBD1 (5 bases). The DNA for the CDR3 is TGTGCCAGCAGTTTAGAATCCTACGACAGCTATGGCTACACCTTC. This sequence encodes CASSLESYDSYGYTF.